The 8 T cell receptor beta chains reported below all come from one sample, sequenced in a study of regulatory T cells in long-lasting Graves disease. Arm-PCR of CDR3 regions and iRepertoire HTBI primers were used to build TCR beta libraries. One entry per CDR3 protein results from TCRdb running MiXCR on the multiplex PCR reads. This table has 500,000 or so distinct CDR3 sequences, approximately 16% appearing once. Time point indicated: newly diagnosed GD, antithyroid drugs for less than 3 months. The TCR library was prepared using RNA isolated from PBMCs. This sample also appeared in a second study, on T cells in Graves' hyperthyroidism and ophthalmopathy.

Sequences were derived from peripheral blood mononuclear cells (PBMCs), sampled at new diagnosis, from a patient treated with antithyroid drugs. These receptors all stem from a woman aged 40 to 65 with Graves disease.

This rearrangement joins TRBV6-1 to TRBJ1-5, with TRBD1 matching 7 bases. This CDR3 spans 20 amino acids. J was trimmed by 3 bases and V by 6 bases; bases with no gene match: 23. The germline gives CDR1 MNHNS, CDR2 SASEGT. The CDR3 reads CASRDPGQGGSGWANQPQHF. CDR3 coding DNA: TGTGCCAGCAGGGACCCGGGGCAGGGGGGGTCCGGATGGGCCAATCAGCCCCAGCATTTT.

CDR3 in amino acids: CATAGGPGELFF. In DNA, the CDR3 is TGTGCCACAGCAGGGGGGCCCGGGGAGCTGTTTTTT. The chain is built from TRBV24-1 and TRBJ2-2; D is possibly TRBD1 (7 bases). Germline V gene sequence: CDR1 KGHDR, CDR2 SFDVKD. Trimming took off 10 bases at V and 6 bases at J, with 11 bases between the two ends. The CDR3 sequence is 12 residues long.

About this clonotype itself: This clone may be a read error of a much larger clone one base away. The V call is TRBV27, the J call TRBJ1-6; D is ambiguous. The germline gives CDR1 MNHEY, CDR2 SMNVEV (reference sequence). The CDR3 is made up of 16 amino acids. The DNA for the CDR3 is TGTGCCGGCAGTTTAAGAAGCGCGCTGTATAATTCACCCCTCCACTTT. Protein sequence: CAGSLRSALYNSPLHF.

This clonotype was seen many times. This chain links TRBV2 with TRBJ1-2; D uncertain. CDR1 and CDR2 (germline): SNHLY, FYNNEI. This CDR3 comprises 16 residues. The V end lost 2 bases, the J end lost 6 bases, and 19 bases lay between the germline ends. CDR3 DNA sequence: TGTGCCAGCAGTGAAACGGAGCCGACCACTCTCCATGGCTACACCTTC. Its protein product is CASSETEPTTLHGYTF.

The rearrangement uses TRBV15 and TRBJ2-4; weak D call: TRBD2 (6 bases). The CDR3 runs 20 residues. Germline CDR1 is LNHNV and CDR2 is YYDKDF (reference sequence). Trimming took off 5 bases at V and 0 bases at J, with 26 bases between the two ends. Here the CDR3 reads CATSRRRRGRSTIAKNIQYF. The DNA for the CDR3 is TGTGCCACCAGCCGTCGTCGGAGGGGCAGAAGTACGATAGCCAAAAACATTCAGTACTTC.

This clonotype has a count of ten or more. The chain carries TRBV18 and TRBJ1-2; no clear D gene. The CDR3 runs 14 residues. Germline V lookup: CDR1 KGHSH, CDR2 LQKENI. Deletions cut 2 bases from V and 4 bases from J, with 11 bases between. CDR3 residues: CASSPKADLYGYTF. The CDR3, as DNA: TGTGCCAGCTCACCAAAGGCAGACCTCTATGGCTACACCTTC. Variable domain in full (rest from reference TRBV18 and TRBJ1-2): NAGVMQNPRHLVRRRGQEARLRCSPMKGHSHVYWYRQLPEEGLKFMVYLQKENIIDESGMPKERFSAEFPKEGPSILRIQQVVRGDSAAYFCASSPKADLYGYTFGSGTRLTVV.

The sample holds many counts of this clonotype. The V gene is TRBV18, the J gene TRBJ2-3; D not certain. TRBJ2-5 matches the DNA end more closely, so the J call is doubtful. Germline V lookup: CDR1 KGHSH, CDR2 LQKENI. The length of the CDR3 is 15 residues. The CDR3 DNA follows: TGTGCCAGCTCACCCCTCGGCCACTCAGTGGAGACCCAGTACTTC. This sequence encodes CASSPLGHSVETQYF.

This clonotype was counted only a few times. The gene calls are TRBV19 and TRBJ1-5; D uncertain. Between the trimmed V and J ends, which lost 0 bases and 6 bases, there was a span of 9 bases. The CDR3 has 14 amino acids. Germline CDR1 is LNHDA and CDR2 is SQIVND (reference sequence). The CDR3: CASSIDLMGQPQHF. The CDR3 coding sequence is TGTGCCAGTAGTATAGATCTTATGGGTCAGCCCCAGCATTTT. The entire variable domain, with the rest obtained from reference TRBV19 and TRBJ1-5, is as follows: DGGITQSPKYLFRKEGQNVTLSCEQNLNHDAMYWYRQDPGQGLRLIYYSQIVNDFQKGDIAEGYSVSREKKESFPLTVTSAQKNPTAFYLCASSIDLMGQPQHFGDGTRLSIL.